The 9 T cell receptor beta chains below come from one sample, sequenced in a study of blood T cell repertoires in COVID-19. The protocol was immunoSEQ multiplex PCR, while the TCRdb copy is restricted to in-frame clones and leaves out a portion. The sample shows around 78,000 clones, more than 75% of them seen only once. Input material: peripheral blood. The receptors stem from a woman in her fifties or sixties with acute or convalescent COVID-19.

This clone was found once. CDR3 loop: CASSLDLVGEQYF. CDR3 nucleotides: TGTGCCAGCAGCTTAGATTTAGTCGGCGAGCAGTACTTC. V usage is TRBV11-2 and J usage is TRBJ2-7; no reliable D call. Germline values: CDR1 SGHAT, CDR2 FQNNGV. V was clipped by 0 bases and J by 6 bases, with 9 bases between them. This CDR3 spans 13 amino acids.

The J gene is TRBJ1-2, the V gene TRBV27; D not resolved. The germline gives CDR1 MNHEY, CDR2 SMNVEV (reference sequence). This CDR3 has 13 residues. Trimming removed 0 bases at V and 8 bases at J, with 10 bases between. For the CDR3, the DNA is TGTGCCAGCAGTTTATCTCAGGCCCAGGGCTACACCTTC. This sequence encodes CASSLSQAQGYTF.

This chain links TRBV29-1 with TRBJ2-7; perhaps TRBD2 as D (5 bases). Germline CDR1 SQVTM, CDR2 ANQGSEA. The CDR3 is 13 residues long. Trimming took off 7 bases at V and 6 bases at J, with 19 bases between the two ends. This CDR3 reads CSAATSGVGEQYF. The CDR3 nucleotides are TGCAGCGCCGCGACCAGCGGCGTGGGCGAGCAGTACTTC.

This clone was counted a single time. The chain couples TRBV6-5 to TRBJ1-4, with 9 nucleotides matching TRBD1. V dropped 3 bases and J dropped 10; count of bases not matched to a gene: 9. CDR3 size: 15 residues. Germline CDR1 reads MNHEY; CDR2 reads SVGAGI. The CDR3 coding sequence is TGTGCCAGCAGTTATTCCGGACAGGGGAAAGCAAAACTGTTTTTT. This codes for CASSYSGQGKAKLFF.

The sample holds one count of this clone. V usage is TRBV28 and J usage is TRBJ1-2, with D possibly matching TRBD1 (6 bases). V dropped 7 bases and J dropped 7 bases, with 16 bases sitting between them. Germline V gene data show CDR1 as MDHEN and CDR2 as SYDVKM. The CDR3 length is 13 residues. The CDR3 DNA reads TGTGCCAGCACCTCCCGCAGGGGAACTGGCTACACCTTC. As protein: CASTSRRGTGYTF.

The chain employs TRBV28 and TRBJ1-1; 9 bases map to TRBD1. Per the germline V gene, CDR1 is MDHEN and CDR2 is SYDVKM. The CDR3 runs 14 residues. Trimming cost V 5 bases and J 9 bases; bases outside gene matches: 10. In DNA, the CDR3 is TGTGCCAGCAGTAGTGTTCGACAGGGGGAAAAAGCTTTCTTT. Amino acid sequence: CASSSVRQGEKAFF.

CDR3 sequence: CASSSQVGEANTEAFF. Here the CDR3 DNA reads TGTGCCAGCTCTTCCCAGGTAGGGGAGGCGAACACTGAAGCTTTCTTT. This chain connects TRBV18 to TRBJ1-1, with D perhaps TRBD1 (5 bases). The CDR3 consists of 16 residues. Germline V gives CDR1 KGHSH, CDR2 LQKENI. Trimming took 6 bases from V and 1 from J, leaving 18 bases between them.

In nucleotides, the CDR3 is TGTGCCAGCATCTCCATACAGGAAATGAACACTGAAGCTTTCTTT. This sequence encodes CASISIQEMNTEAFF. The genes are TRBV27 and TRBJ1-1; tentatively, D is TRBD1 (5 bases). V was shortened by 7 bases and J by 0 bases, with 15 bases between the two germline ends. Germline-derived CDR1 and CDR2 are MNHEY and SMNVEV (reference sequence). CDR3 size: 15 residues.

Here the CDR3 reads CASSEGRGDYGYTF. CDR3 coding DNA: TGTGCCAGCAGTGAAGGTCGGGGGGACTATGGCTACACCTTC. V and J are TRBV6-1 and TRBJ1-2, with D perhaps matching TRBD1 (5 bases). The CDR3 contains 14 residues. V shed 1 base and J shed 3 bases, with 9 bases lying between them. Germline CDR1 and CDR2: MNHNS and SASEGT.